Listed below are T cell receptor beta chains from one sample, sequenced in a study of T cell changes during pregnancy in multiple sclerosis. The assay was immunoSEQ multiplex PCR, and TCRdb's table has in-frame clones only and misses some. The sample holds just under 50,000 clones, around 94% seen once. Here the sequenced sample was CD4+ T cells from peripheral blood mononuclear cells, taken in the third trimester of pregnancy. The receptors come from a female donor with multiple sclerosis, enrolled in a pregnancy study. The CDR3 runs from the conserved cysteine through the conserved F or W.

v_gene	j_gene	CDR3aa
TRBV19	TRBJ1-5	CASSMVGQGAGKPQHF
TRBV28	TRBJ2-6	CAVRDSGISGANVLTF
TRBV19	TRBJ1-1	CASSTNRGQAMNTEAFF
TRBV18	TRBJ1-2	CASSPRQVDGYTF
TRBV2	TRBJ2-7	CASSGLAGRYEQYF
TRBV19	TRBJ2-7	CASSQRGYEQYF
TRBV28	TRBJ1-3	CASSSQGSRNTIYF
TRBV6-5	TRBJ2-7	CASRGAGGPYF
TRBV5-5	TRBJ2-2	CASSLVPGGNTEELFF
TRBV19	TRBJ2-6	CASSRSSGANVLTF
TRBV6-6	TRBJ1-2	CASRADGGSYGYTF
TRBV30	TRBJ1-1	CAGHRGRGFTEAFF
TRBV5-4	TRBJ1-1	CASSSGGTANTEAFF
TRBV19	TRBJ2-5	CASRRAGRDETQYF
TRBV7-9	TRBJ2-6	CASSLIRGTGANVLTF
TRBV5-1	TRBJ2-1	CASSFGLAGPYNEQFF
TRBV6-1	TRBJ2-7	CASSYRPGGIEQYF
TRBV10-3	TRBJ2-4	CAISESGDRGMSKNIQYF
TRBV5-4	TRBJ1-2	CASSSLDRAYGYTF
TRBV27	TRBJ2-3	CASSSPSAGVDTQYF
TRBV28	TRBJ1-5	CASSSGIYSNQPQHF
TRBV29-1	TRBJ2-1	CSVDAGGYEQFF
TRBV2	TRBJ1-5	CASRPLRGAENQPQHF
TRBV4-1	TRBJ2-1	CASSQDGVGASGSNEQFF
TRBV5-1	TRBJ2-3	CASSQLLAGGIDTQYF
TRBV28	TRBJ2-5	CASSSWAGGAGEETQYF
TRBV7-2	TRBJ1-2	CASSSRRGESYGYTF
TRBV5-1	TRBJ1-1	CASSLGRGLANTEAFF
TRBV6-1	TRBJ2-7	CASSERFRTEILLYF
TRBV29-1	TRBJ2-7	CSARTGNYEQYF
TRBV6-6	TRBJ2-3	CASSLSGRVSDTQYF
TRBV11-3	TRBJ1-1	CASSSSLMNTEAFF
TRBV9	TRBJ2-4	CASSVEPTAKNIQYF